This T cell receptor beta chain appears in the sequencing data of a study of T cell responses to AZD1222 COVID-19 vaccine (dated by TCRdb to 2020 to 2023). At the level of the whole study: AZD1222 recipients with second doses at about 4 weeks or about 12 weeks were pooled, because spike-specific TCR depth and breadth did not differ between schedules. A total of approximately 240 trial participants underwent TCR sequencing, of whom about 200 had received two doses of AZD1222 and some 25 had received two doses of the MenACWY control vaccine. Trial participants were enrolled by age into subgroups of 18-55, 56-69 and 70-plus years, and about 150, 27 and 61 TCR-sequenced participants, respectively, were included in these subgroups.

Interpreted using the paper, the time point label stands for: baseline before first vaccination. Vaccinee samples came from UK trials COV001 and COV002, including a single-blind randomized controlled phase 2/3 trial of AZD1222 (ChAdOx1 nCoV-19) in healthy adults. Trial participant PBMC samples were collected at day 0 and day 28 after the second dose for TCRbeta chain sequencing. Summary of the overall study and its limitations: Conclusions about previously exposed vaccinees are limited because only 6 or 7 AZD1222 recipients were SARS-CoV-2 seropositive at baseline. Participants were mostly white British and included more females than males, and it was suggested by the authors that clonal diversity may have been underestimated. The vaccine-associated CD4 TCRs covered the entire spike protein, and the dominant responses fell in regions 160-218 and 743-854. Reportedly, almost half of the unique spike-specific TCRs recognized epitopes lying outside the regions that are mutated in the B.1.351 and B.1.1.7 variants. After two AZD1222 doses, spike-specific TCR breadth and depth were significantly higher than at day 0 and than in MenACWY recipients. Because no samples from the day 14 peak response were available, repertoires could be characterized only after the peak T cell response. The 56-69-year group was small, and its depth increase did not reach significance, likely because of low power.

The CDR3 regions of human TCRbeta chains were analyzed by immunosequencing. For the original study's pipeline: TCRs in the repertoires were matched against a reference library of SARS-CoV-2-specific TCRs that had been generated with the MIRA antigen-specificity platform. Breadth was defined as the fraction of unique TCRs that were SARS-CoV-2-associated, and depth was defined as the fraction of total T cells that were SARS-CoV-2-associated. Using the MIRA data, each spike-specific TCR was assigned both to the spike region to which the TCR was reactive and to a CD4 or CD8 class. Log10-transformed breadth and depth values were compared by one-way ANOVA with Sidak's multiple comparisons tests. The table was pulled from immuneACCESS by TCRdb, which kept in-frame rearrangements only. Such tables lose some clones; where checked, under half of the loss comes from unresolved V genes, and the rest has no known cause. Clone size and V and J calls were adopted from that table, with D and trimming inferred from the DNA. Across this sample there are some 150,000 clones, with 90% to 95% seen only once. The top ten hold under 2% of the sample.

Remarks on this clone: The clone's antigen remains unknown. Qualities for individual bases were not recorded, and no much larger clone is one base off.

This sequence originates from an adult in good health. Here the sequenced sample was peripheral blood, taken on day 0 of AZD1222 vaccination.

DNA sequence: TGTGCTAGTGGTTTGGATCGCACAGATACGCAGTATTTT. It encodes CASGLDRTDTQYF. The chain joins TRBV12-5 to TRBJ2-3, with no confidently assigned D gene. V and J are truncated by 1 base and 1 base respectively, leaving an intervening sequence of 3 bases. Counted from cysteine to phenylalanine, this CDR3 has 13 amino acids. The entry retains the CDR3 DNA only, 39 bases that are in frame from base 1. The germline V gene provides CDR1 LGHNT and CDR2 FRNRAP.